Listed below are T cell receptor beta chains from one sample, sequenced in a study of cytomegalovirus exposure and HLA in healthy donors. Data came from immunoSEQ multiplex PCR; TCRdb stores just in-frame clones and leaves some out. The sample includes 200,000 to 250,000 clones, roughly 83% of them seen just once. Sequencing was carried out using PBMCs. The receptors stem from a boy under 10 years old in good health and CMV-seronegative. The CDR3 runs from the conserved cysteine through the conserved F or W. D genes are given only for firm matches. Where a row states a size, it is once, few, many or the class of an expanded clone; other rows omit it.

cdr3_aa cdr3_nt d_call j_call clone_size v_call
CAWAPPSGGWEQYF TGTGCCTGGGCACCGCCTAGCGGGGGGTGGGAGCAGTACTTC TRBD2 TRBJ2-7 . TRBV30
CASSQDLSDRNYGYTF TGCGCCAGCAGCCAAGACCTCTCGGACAGAAACTATGGCTACACCTTC . TRBJ1-2 . TRBV4-1
CAISEGRAETQYF TGTGCCATCAGTGAGGGCAGGGCTGAGACCCAGTACTTC . TRBJ2-5 . TRBV10-3
CASSPAAAQETQYF TGTGCCAGCTCACCAGCGGCGGCCCAAGAGACCCAGTACTTC . TRBJ2-5 . TRBV18
CAISEGQDSNQPQHF TGTGCCATCAGTGAGGGGCAAGATAGCAATCAGCCCCAGCATTTT . TRBJ1-5 few TRBV10-3
CASSFFAGGREQFF TGTGCCAGCAGCTTTTTTGCGGGGGGTCGAGAGCAGTTCTTC TRBD2 TRBJ2-1 . TRBV5-6
CASSLIYQGIEQYF TGTGCCAGCAGCTTAATCTACCAGGGCATCGAGCAGTACTTC . TRBJ2-7 . TRBV5-6
CSASFNTEAFF TGCAGTGCTAGCTTTAACACTGAAGCTTTCTTT . TRBJ1-1 . TRBV20-1
CASSRTSGGGNEQFF TGTGCCAGCAGCCGGACTAGCGGGGGGGGCAATGAGCAGTTCTTC TRBD2 TRBJ2-1 . TRBV7-6
CASGLVDRATYEQYF TGTGCTAGTGGTTTGGTAGACAGGGCCACCTACGAGCAGTACTTC TRBD1 TRBJ2-7 . TRBV12-5
CASSLVYYEQYF TGTGCCAGCAGCCTTGTATACTACGAGCAGTACTTC . TRBJ2-7 . TRBV14
CASSIKVTRGKLFF TGTGCCAGTAGTATTAAGGTCACCAGGGGAAAACTGTTTTTT . TRBJ1-4 . TRBV19
CASSPLSLGGGTTEAFF TGTGCCAGCTCACCACTTTCGTTAGGGGGCGGGACCACTGAAGCTTTCTTT TRBD1 TRBJ1-1 . TRBV18
CASSFTGGLGSTEAFF TGTGCCAGCAGCTTCACAGGGGGCTTGGGCTCGACTGAAGCTTTCTTT TRBD1 TRBJ1-1 . TRBV7-8
CASSLAGAGEKLFF TGTGCCAGCAGCTTAGCGGGGGCCGGAGAAAAACTGTTTTTT . TRBJ1-4 . TRBV7-2
CASSIAGTYPDTQYF TGTGCCAGTAGTATAGCCGGGACTTATCCAGATACGCAGTATTTT . TRBJ2-3 . TRBV19
CASSATPRGYTF TGTGCCAGCAGCGCGACACCACGAGGCTACACCTTC . TRBJ1-2 . TRBV7-9
CASSQTPGQGVREQYF TGCGCCAGCAGCCAAACCCCGGGACAGGGGGTCCGCGAGCAGTACTTC TRBD1 TRBJ2-7 . TRBV4-1
CASSQDKTGTSGQETQYF TGTGCCAGCAGCCAAGATAAGACCGGGACTAGCGGGCAAGAGACCCAGTACTTC TRBD2 TRBJ2-5 . TRBV4-2
CASSLAPGQGGYEQYF TGTGCCAGCAGCTTGGCCCCCGGGCAGGGTGGGTACGAGCAGTACTTC . TRBJ2-7 . TRBV5-6
CASNLFGGSSYEQYF TGTGCCAGCAACCTCTTCGGGGGGAGCTCCTACGAGCAGTACTTC TRBD2 TRBJ2-7 . TRBV7-2
CASSVEAGILDNEQFF TGTGCCAGCAGCGTAGAAGCGGGTATCTTGGACAATGAGCAGTTCTTC . TRBJ2-1 . TRBV9
CASNRPGTGNQPQHF TGTGCCAGTAACCGTCCCGGGACAGGGAATCAGCCCCAGCATTTT TRBD1 TRBJ1-5 . TRBV19
CASRLSSGNTIYF TGTGCCAGTAGGCTGAGCTCTGGAAACACCATATATTTT . TRBJ1-3 . TRBV19
CASSLPDTYNEQFF TGTGCCAGCAGTCTCCCGGACACTTACAATGAGCAGTTCTTC . TRBJ2-1 . TRBV12-1
CASSSPGSNSPLHF TGCGCCAGCAGCTCCCCGGGATCTAATTCACCCCTCCACTTT . TRBJ1-6 once TRBV5-1
CASSFSAAGGEKLFF TGTGCCAGCAGCTTCTCAGCGGCCGGTGGTGAAAAACTGTTTTTT . TRBJ1-4 . TRBV11-2
CASSTSDRGLVEQYF TGTGCCAGCAGTACCTCGGACAGGGGGCTTGTCGAGCAGTACTTC TRBD1 TRBJ2-7 . TRBV25-1